This T cell receptor beta chain was captured by sequencing in a study of cytomegalovirus exposure and HLA in healthy donors (dated by TCRdb to about 2017). Looking at the study overall: According to an earlier analysis of 550 to 750 of the donors, about 179 million T cells yielded roughly 110 million unique TCR beta sequences and less than 300 Gb of sequence data. In the later analysis, no new phenotypic data were used to find candidate immune exposures; instead, reliance was placed on TCR beta sequences and their occurrence across donors. To study patterns of TCR occurrence, a later analysis re-analyzed previously published TCR beta repertoires from 700 or so donors and added high-resolution HLA genotyping. In a later genetic analysis, genome-wide SNP genotypes for about three fifths of the roughly 670 donors were used, and that subset was treated as a discovery cohort. The genetic ancestry cluster associated with self-reported Caucasian donors included roughly 84% of the approximately 410 genotyped donors. The study profiled the T cell repertoires of about 640 subjects by immunosequencing and related them to cytomegalovirus serostatus. Donor age, sex, ethnicity and CMV serostatus were collected together with the repertoire data. On average, around 240,000 unique TCR beta nucleotide sequences were sequenced per donor among more than 350 genotyped donors of the cohort, with roughly 18% of those sequences being non-productive. To predict cytomegalovirus infection status, the study combined high-throughput TCR immunosequencing, statistical association of individual TCRs with disease status, and machine learning. An early release that covered 640 HLA-typed donors contained approximately 300 gigabases of sequencing data and 75 million to 100 million unique TCR sequences. Four to six DR-DQ haplotypes were handled as single units for association and clustering, since linkage in the cohort was strong. The number of typed donors differed by locus: about 620-640 for A, B, C, DRB1 and DQB1; roughly 510 for DQA1; some 610 for DPA1; and around 450 for DPB1. HLA typing included class I and class II loci at four-digit resolution. The aim of the study was to test whether cataloging public T cell receptors could identify signatures of past pathogen exposure. In addition to the first cohort of 666 subjects, a separate validation cohort of 130 or so different subjects was used. Every repertoire in the discovery cohort had been generated on one and the same sequencing platform. To decide whether each TCR beta V gene segment behaved as functional or pseudogenic, an earlier analysis of some 600 of the donors relied on high-throughput TCR beta sequencing. General findings and caveats noted by the study authors: The only immune exposure information available for the cohort was CMV serostatus. A later genetic analysis associated a missense DCLRE1C variant with V-gene and J-gene trimming of TCR beta chains, and an independent cohort replicated the association. Because counts were too low, seventeen rarely observed V segments, including chromosome 9 orphons, were excluded from the earlier analysis of several hundred of the donors. A further reported finding was that TCR beta sequences accurately predicted the HLA-A and HLA-B alleles for most subjects in the first cohort. This cohort had only TCR beta chains sequenced, and the lack of alpha or paired-chain data limited which features could be detected. The sequencing pipeline was judged likely to have produced a cluster of highly shared sequence variants as a technical artifact. In a later analysis, the rate of TCR association differed among HLA loci, with DRB1 alleles having the most associated TCRs and HLA-C alleles having the fewest. The authors suggested that the approach could potentially be extended to other disease states and immunological phenotypes. While some public TCRs were present in many individuals, most TCR sequences turned up only very rarely across donors. In a later analysis, HLA-associated TCR beta chains were found to be more clonally expanded and to have lower generation probabilities than equally common non-associated chains. In a later analysis, around 15,000 TCR beta sequences were associated with specific HLA alleles at a false discovery rate of 0.05. The study gave a list of around 170 TCR beta chains associated with cytomegalovirus. In a later analysis, several top co-occurrence clusters were reported to appear linked to parvovirus B19, influenza, CMV and Epstein-Barr virus. An earlier analysis of approximately 540 of the donors showed that most TCR beta V segments appeared in productive rearrangements either about 87% or about 30% of the time, which broadly matched IMGT annotations. The presence/absence analyses assumed that sequencing depth was roughly uniform across donors, and that assumption may not be true. The 87-base-pair reads could not distinguish some IMGT-functional V segments, including TRBV6-2 and TRBV6-3, so those segments were excluded. Cytomegalovirus status was reported to be diagnosed by the classifier with high specificity and sensitivity in both the original and validation cohorts. HLA typing was unavailable for some donors at each locus, so association tests used only the typed subset. In vitro tests confirmed that a few of the cytomegalovirus-associated TCR beta chains recognize cytomegalovirus antigens. Most CMV-associated TCR beta chains appeared to be HLA-restricted in a later analysis, and the HLA associations seemed to be driven largely by CMV exposure. Linkage disequilibrium might explain the correlated functional status among segregating V segments, but an unknown experimental factor could not be ruled out. A later genetic analysis reported fewer N-insertions in productive TCRs among donors in an Asian-associated ancestry cluster than the approximately 670-donor mean. When HLA alleles, especially DR and DQ, strongly co-occurred, attributing TCR associations to individual alleles was difficult.

Trimmed from V: 4 bases; trimmed from J: 0 bases; junction bases lacking a gene match: 5. Via the germline V gene, CDR1 is SGHTA and CDR2 FQGTGA. Measured from the cysteine to the phenylalanine, the CDR3 is 17 residues long. Only the CDR3 region is kept as DNA, spanning 51 bases read in frame from base 1. About this clone itself: What this receptor recognizes is not known.

The library came from the immunoSEQ multiplex PCR assay. A mixture of 60 forward primers for TCR Vbeta segments and 13 reverse primers for TCR Jbeta segments was used in the multiplex PCR. The CDR3 region of rearranged TCR beta genes was amplified from genomic DNA with a multiplex PCR assay. On the Illumina HiSeq System, the amplified TCR beta libraries were sequenced as 87-base-pair reads. As for how the authors treated the data: A later analysis counted approximately 74 million unique TCR beta chains across the approximately 700 repertoires, and around 9.9 million of these chains were shared by at least two donors. To remove PCR and sequencing errors, raw reads were error-corrected and collapsed into unique sequences using a nearest-neighbor algorithm that merged closely related sequences. CDR3 sequences were aligned to IMGT reference sequences to assign V, D and J gene segments. Each retained sequence needed at least a six-nucleotide match to both a V gene segment and a J gene segment. A rearrangement was called productive if the CDR3 had no stop codons and remained in frame with V and J, and every other rearrangement was called non-productive. CDR3 was defined by IMGT convention, running from the second conserved V-encoded cysteine to the conserved J-encoded phenylalanine. In an earlier analysis of around 640 of the donors, sequences lacking an unambiguous match to a single V gene segment were excluded. In an earlier analysis of around 590 of the donors, a V segment was called functional when productive rearrangements were above 56.7%, and segregating when the standard deviation between donors exceeded 5%. A statistical classification framework was built for diagnosing cytomegalovirus status from the catalog of TCR beta chain sequences. In a later analysis, TCR nucleotide sequences were compared against IMGT/GENE-DB human TR gene sequences so that V and J genes could be assigned. Using the TCRdist pipeline, a later analysis assigned CDR3 sequences along with most-parsimonious VDJ recombination scenarios. In a later analysis, each TCR beta chain was defined by its CDR3 amino acid sequence together with its V-gene family, and reads without a unique V-gene family were excluded. A later analysis removed several hundred highly shared, low-generation-probability nucleotide sequences to deal with suspected cross-contamination and a sequencing artifact. In a later analysis, a clonal expansion index was calculated for each public chain from normalized within-repertoire ranks of inferred template counts. Generation probabilities in a later analysis came from a VDJ recombination model fitted to out-of-frame rearrangements, and those results were checked against IGoR. A later analysis scored TCR-TCR, TCR-HLA and TCR-CMV co-occurrence with hypergeometric tests, applying a repertoire-size bias correction to TCR pairs. False discovery rates were estimated in a later analysis by permuting HLA or CMV assignments 20 times. In a later analysis, co-occurring TCRs were grouped using DBSCAN, with TCRdist sequence similarity added in when clustering inside HLA-allele-positive subsets. For co-occurrence clustering, repertoires with fewer than 30,000 or more than 120,000 public chains were excluded, along with five or six repertoires with anomalous nucleotide sharing. This is the immuneACCESS table as TCRdb keeps it, with only in-frame sequences that have V and J called. A part of the clones is gone; compared with another copy, unresolved V genes explain less than half, and the rest is unexplained. From that table come the V and J calls and clone size; the DNA was used to work out D and trimming. The sample's table lists a count of about 130,000 clones. The ten largest clones take up roughly 1.4% of the sample.

The cohort comprised 710 or so healthy bone marrow donors. Cohort members were all nominally healthy when sampled, although unrecorded immune exposures were likely present. The donor tested CMV seronegative and was one of the 352 seronegative cohort members. A peripheral blood sample was collected from each donor, and TCR beta sequencing was performed on peripheral blood mononuclear cells. The Qiagen DNeasy Blood Extraction Kit was used to extract genomic DNA from the blood cell samples. Recombination connected TRBV7-3 to TRBJ2-6; TRBD1 aligns with 8 central bases. The source of this sequence is a woman aged 40 to 55 in good health and CMV-seronegative. The source material was PBMCs. The DNA reads as follows: TGTGCCAGCAGCTCCAATCAGGGGGCCTCTGGGGCCAACGTCCTGACTTTC. It translates as CASSSNQGASGANVLTF.